Presented here are 25 T cell receptor beta chains from one specimen sequenced in a study of shared clonotypes between healthy human individuals. Clones were read by immunoSEQ multiplex PCR, and TCRdb kept only the in-frame ones, dropping some. The sample comprises millions of clones, 85% to 95% of which are singletons, and around 0.4% rests with the top ten. The specimen was naive CD4+ T cells from PBMCs. The sample's subset: CD45RA+ positively selected. These receptors were obtained from a man aged 18-30 years in good health. Some clones in this sample may be carry-over from other donors' samples.

The chain carries TRBV9 and TRBJ2-1; 8 nucleotides align to TRBD1. Germline V gene lookup returns CDR1 SGDLS and CDR2 YYNGEE. The CDR3 loop spans 14 amino acids. V dropped 0 bases and J dropped 9; count of bases not matched to a gene: 5. The CDR3 sequence is CASSVVPGQVEQFF. CDR3 in DNA: TGTGCCAGCAGCGTAGTCCCGGGACAGGTTGAGCAGTTCTTC.

V and J are TRBV2 and TRBJ1-4; D unresolved. CDR3 size: 16 residues. Germline lookup yields CDR1 SNHLY and CDR2 FYNNEI. Deletions cut 5 bases from V and 4 bases from J, with 17 bases between. CDR3 coding DNA: TGTGCCAGCAGTAAACGAGACCGAAGCCTTAATGAAAAACTGTTTTTT. Translated, it gives CASSKRDRSLNEKLFF.

This chain uses TRBV11-2 with TRBJ2-7; possibly TRBD1 for D (6 bases). The V gene's germline CDR1 is SGHAT and CDR2 FQNNGV. The CDR3 has 15 residues. Trimming stripped 0 bases from V and 0 bases from J, with 9 bases between. The CDR3 sequence is CASSLERGTSYEQYF. The CDR3 nucleotides are TGTGCCAGCAGCTTAGAAAGGGGGACCTCCTACGAGCAGTACTTC.

The chain uses TRBV19 and TRBJ2-3; D may be TRBD2 (7 bases). V shed 10 bases and J shed 1 base, with 15 bases lying between them. The CDR3 covers 14 residues. CDR1 is LNHDA, CDR2 SQIVND, per germline (reference sequence). The CDR3 sequence is CATRRGARTDTQYF. CDR3 nucleotides: TGTGCCACCCGACGGGGGGCCCGCACAGATACGCAGTATTTT. The full variable domain, its missing parts supplied by reference TRBV19 and TRBJ2-3, is DGGITQSPKYLFRKEGQNVTLSCEQNLNHDAMYWYRQDPGQGLRLIYYSQIVNDFQKGDIAEGYSVSREKKESFPLTVTSAQKNPTAFYLCATRRGARTDTQYFGPGTRLTVL.

The V gene is TRBV11-2, the J gene TRBJ2-5, with unresolved D. The germline V gene encodes CDR1 SGHAT and CDR2 FQNNGV. The CDR3 is 15 residues long. Trimming left V 4 bases short and J 5 bases short, with 17 bases between. CDR3 amino acids: CASSSSPSIVETQYF. As DNA, the CDR3 is TGTGCCAGCAGCTCCTCCCCCAGTATCGTTGAGACCCAGTACTTC.

The rearrangement uses TRBV6-6 and TRBJ2-7; TRBD1 aligns across 9 bases. The CDR3 is 14 residues long. CDR1 MNHNY and CDR2 SVGAGI come from the germline V gene (reference sequence). The V gene end was trimmed by 2 bases and the J gene end by 3 bases; junction bases not matched to a gene: 2. CDR3 DNA sequence: TGTGCCAGCAGTTACGGGACAGGGTACTACGAGCAGTACTTC. Translating gives CASSYGTGYYEQYF.

CDR3 in DNA: TGTGCCAGTAAGACACAGGGGCTTGGAGGAAACACCATATATTTT. This gives the protein CASKTQGLGGNTIYF. The rearrangement uses TRBV19 and TRBJ1-3, with 7 bases fitting TRBD1. CDR3 length equals 15 residues. The germline V gene has CDR1 LNHDA and CDR2 SQIVND (reference sequence). V dropped 7 bases and J dropped 4; count of bases not matched to a gene: 10.

This chain uses TRBV4-1 with TRBJ1-5; D possibly corresponds to TRBD1 (5 bases). Germline V gene sequence: CDR1 MGHRA, CDR2 YSYEKL. The CDR3 totals 13 residues. Trimming left V 3 bases short and J 12 bases short, with 15 bases between. This CDR3 reads CASSQSPPGSQHF. CDR3 in DNA: TGCGCCAGCAGCCAGTCGCCTCCAGGGAGCCAGCATTTT.

The rearrangement joins TRBV18 to TRBJ1-2, with a weak D call TRBD1 (6 bases). Germline V gives CDR1 KGHSH, CDR2 LQKENI. Trimming shortened V by 4 bases and J by 7 bases, and 19 bases separated the two germline ends. This CDR3 comprises 15 residues. The CDR3 DNA follows: TGTGCCAGCTCACAAGCACAGGGAGGGGTCATTGGCTACACCTTC. Its protein product is CASSQAQGGVIGYTF.

CDR3 DNA sequence: TGTGCCAGCAGCTTAGCCCGGGGTAGTTTGGCCCAGTACTTC. Amino acids: CASSLARGSLAQYF. The chain employs TRBV7-2 and TRBJ2-5, with a tentative D call TRBD2 (5 bases). V lost 0 bases and J lost 9, with 14 bases in between. This CDR3 is 14 amino acids long. Germline values: CDR1 SGHTA, CDR2 FQGNSA.

CDR3 coding DNA: TGTGCCAGCAGTTTATGGGTCACTAGCGGTAACAATGAGCAGTTCTTC. It yields the protein CASSLWVTSGNNEQFF. V and J are TRBV27 and TRBJ2-1; 8 bases match TRBD2. The CDR3 covers 16 residues. V shed 1 base, J shed 5 bases, and the junction held 7 bases outside the gene matches. CDR1 and CDR2 (germline): MNHEY, SMNVEV (reference sequence).

As concerns this clone: Additional DNA sequences in this sample encode the identical CDR3. The chain combines TRBV18 with TRBJ2-2, with D possibly matching TRBD1 (6 bases). The V gene lost 6 bases and the J gene lost 1 base, with 12 bases spanning the gap. Germline lookup yields CDR1 KGHSH and CDR2 LQKENI. This CDR3 contains 15 residues. CDR3 sequence reads: CASSPGTRNTGELFF. In DNA form, the CDR3 reads TGTGCCAGCTCTCCCGGGACAAGGAACACCGGGGAGCTGTTTTTT. Full variable domain (rest looked up from reference TRBV18 and TRBJ2-2): NAGVMQNPRHLVRRRGQEARLRCSPMKGHSHVYWYRQLPEEGLKFMVYLQKENIIDESGMPKERFSAEFPKEGPSILRIQQVVRGDSAAYFCASSPGTRNTGELFFGEGSRLTVL.

This clone was recorded only once. The V and J genes are TRBV7-2 and TRBJ2-7; perhaps TRBD2 as D (5 bases). This CDR3 is built from 14 residues. Germline CDR1 is SGHTA and CDR2 is FQGNSA. V was clipped by 3 bases and J by 4 bases, with 13 bases between them. CDR3 nucleotide sequence: TGTGCCAGCAGCTTTGGCGGGTATTATTACGAGCAGTACTTC. Translating it yields CASSFGGYYYEQYF.

The chain combines TRBV4-2 with TRBJ2-7; the match to TRBD1 covers 10 bases. The CDR3 length is 16 residues. Germline assignment: CDR1 LGHNA and CDR2 YNFKEQ. J lost 5 bases, V lost 3 bases, and 10 bases had no gene match. The CDR3: CASSHPGTGVIHEQYF. Written as DNA, the CDR3 is TGTGCCAGCAGCCACCCCGGGACAGGGGTCATCCACGAGCAGTACTTC.

This clone is a singleton in its sample. The rearrangement links TRBV6-1 to TRBJ1-6, with no clear D. Germline CDR1 reads MNHNS; CDR2 reads SASEGT. Trimming cost V 7 bases and J 4 bases, with 11 bases left between them. CDR3 length: 14 amino acids. The CDR3 protein is CASIRETYNSPLHF. In DNA, the CDR3 is TGTGCCAGCATCCGAGAAACTTATAATTCACCCCTCCACTTT.

In its sample, this clone was seen once. The J gene is TRBJ2-7, the V gene TRBV7-6; TRBD2 might be the D (5 bases). Germline CDR1 SGHVS, CDR2 FNYEAQ. Trimming left V 5 bases short and J 0 bases short, with 26 bases between. There are 19 residues in the CDR3. The CDR3 DNA follows: TGTGCCAGCAGCCTAGACGTTAGAGGGAAGGTGGGGAGCTCCTACGAGCAGTACTTC. Translating gives CASSLDVRGKVGSSYEQYF.

This chain joins TRBV2 and TRBJ2-7, with D perhaps matching TRBD1 (5 bases). This CDR3 comprises 12 residues. V dropped 6 bases and J dropped 2 bases, with 8 bases sitting between them. Germline CDR1 reads SNHLY; CDR2 reads FYNNEI. For the CDR3, the DNA is TGTGCCAGCAGCACACAGGCCTACGAGCAGTACTTC. Protein: CASSTQAYEQYF.

This clone was recorded once. The V and J genes are TRBV29-1 and TRBJ2-5; possibly TRBD2 for D (6 bases). Germline V gene sequence: CDR1 SQVTM, CDR2 ANQGSEA. V lost 3 bases to trimming and J lost 5 bases, with 19 bases between them. CDR3 length: 15 residues. The CDR3 is CSVDWPVSGGETQYF. The CDR3 DNA reads as TGCAGCGTTGATTGGCCAGTTAGCGGAGGCGAGACCCAGTACTTC.

Comment on this clone: Other DNA sequences from this sample encode an identical CDR3 as well. In nucleotides, the CDR3 is TGTGCCAGCAGTTACTCGCCAGGCCCCTATGGCTACACCTTC. Amino acids: CASSYSPGPYGYTF. This chain uses TRBV6-5 with TRBJ1-2; D remains unclear. Trimming cost V 0 bases and J 4 bases, with 9 bases left between them. This CDR3 spans 14 amino acids. Germline V gene sequence: CDR1 MNHEY, CDR2 SVGAGI.

The CDR3 DNA reads TGTGCCAGCAGGGAAGTCCAGAACACTGAAGCTTTCTTT. Translated: CASREVQNTEAFF. The chain joins TRBV28 to TRBJ1-1; D remains ambiguous. Trimming removed 6 bases from V and 1 base from J, with 9 bases in between. The CDR3 contains 13 residues. Germline V gene data show CDR1 as MDHEN and CDR2 as SYDVKM.

J is TRBJ1-2 and V is TRBV14, with 8 bases aligning to TRBD1. V lost 2 bases to trimming and J lost 8 bases; unmatched junction nucleotides: 13. This CDR3 is built from 16 residues. Germline CDR1 SGHDN, CDR2 FVKESK. The CDR3 nucleotides are TGTGCCAGCAGCCAACTTAATCGACAGGGGAATAAAGGCTACACCTTC. Translating it yields CASSQLNRQGNKGYTF. Looking up the rest from reference TRBV14 and TRBJ1-2 gives the full variable domain: EAGVTQFPSHSVIEKGQTVTLRCDPISGHDNLYWYRRVMGKEIKFLLHFVKESKQDESGMPNNRFLAERTGGTYSTLKVQPAELEDSGVYFCASSQLNRQGNKGYTFGSGTRLTVV.

The J gene is TRBJ2-1, the V gene TRBV9, with unresolved D. Trimming removed 4 bases at V and 6 bases at J, with 11 bases between. CDR1 SGDLS and CDR2 YYNGEE come from the germline V gene. The CDR3 loop spans 13 amino acids. This CDR3 reads CASSTTPGNEQFF. DNA for the CDR3: TGTGCCAGCAGCACCACGCCAGGCAATGAGCAGTTCTTC.

This rearrangement joins TRBV29-1 to TRBJ2-7; 7 nucleotides align to TRBD2. The germline V gene encodes CDR1 SQVTM and CDR2 ANQGSEA. The CDR3 has 15 residues. The ends lost 0 bases at V and 3 bases at J; junction bases unmatched: 8. DNA of the CDR3: TGCAGCGTTGAAGATCCCCTACGCGGGAGCTACGAGCAGTACTTC. Amino acid sequence: CSVEDPLRGSYEQYF.

On this clone itself: The same CDR3 also results from other DNA sequences found in this sample. V is TRBV6-5 and J is TRBJ2-7; TRBD1 matches 7 bases. Looked up from germline, CDR1 is MNHEY and CDR2 is SVGAGI. The junction had 4 bases not matched to a gene; V was cut back by 5 bases and J by 3 bases. This CDR3 region has 13 residues. Written as DNA, the CDR3 is TGTGCCAGCAGTCGGGACAGAAACTACGAGCAGTACTTC. This encodes CASSRDRNYEQYF.

The V and J genes are TRBV7-8 and TRBJ2-5; 14 bases line up with TRBD2. Germline V gene data show CDR1 as SGHVS and CDR2 as FQNEAQ. This CDR3 comprises 19 residues. V shed 3 bases and J 4 bases; nucleotides not matched to a gene: 13. This CDR3 is CASSFRRLAGGPLGETQYF. In nucleotides, the CDR3 is TGTGCCAGCAGCTTTAGGCGACTAGCGGGAGGGCCTTTGGGAGAGACCCAGTACTTC.